Here is one TCR beta chain with its context. In the same sample, other DNA sequences code for this CDR3. The data were taken from a study of shared clonotypes between healthy human individuals. Trimming at V came to 2 bases and at J to 7 bases, leaving 2 bases not matched to a gene. This CDR3 has 13 amino acids. Germline CDR1 KGHSH, CDR2 LQKENI. Only in-frame clones appear in the TCRdb table, and some are missing; sequencing was by immunoSEQ multiplex PCR. The data contain millions of clones, 90% to 95% of them seen just once; the ten biggest clones take up 0.1% to 0.15%. The TCR sequence derives from a man younger than 35 in good health. Sequences were obtained from naive CD4+ T cells sorted from blood. Subset reported: CD45RA+ positively selected. The chain is built from TRBV18 and TRBJ1-5; TRBD1 matches at 7 bases. For the CDR3, the DNA is TGTGCCAGCTCACCAGAGGGGGCCCAGCCCCAGCATTTT. Translated, it gives CASSPEGAQPQHF.